This entry concerns a single T cell receptor (beta chain). The CDR3 consists of 15 residues. V dropped 6 bases and J dropped 0 bases, with 15 bases sitting between them. Germline lookup yields CDR1 MNHNY and CDR2 SVGAGI (reference sequence). Sampling times: baseline, cycle 4 day 1, cycle 7 day 1. TCRdb's copy holds only in-frame clones and misses some; the assay was immunoSEQ multiplex PCR. This table has tens of thousands of clones, around 90% appearing once. This entry belongs to a study of OX40 agonist ivuxolimab in advanced cancers. The origin of this receptor is an adult with an advanced solid tumor such as melanoma, head and neck, liver or kidney cancer. The chain has TRBV6-6 and TRBJ2-7; D is possibly TRBD2 (6 bases). The material was CD4+ or CD8+ T cells sorted from blood, obtained in a trial of the OX40 agonist ivuxolimab. The CDR3 region is CASSGQSGYSYEQYF. CDR3 sequence (DNA): TGTGCCAGCAGCGGCCAGAGCGGGTACTCCTACGAGCAGTACTTC.